The rows below give T cell receptor beta chains drawn from one sample of a study of blood T cell repertoires in COVID-19. Clones were read by immunoSEQ multiplex PCR, and TCRdb kept only the in-frame ones, dropping some. This sample has about 220,000 clones, with 70% to 85% found just once. Sequencing used PBMCs or T cells enriched from blood (not recorded which). Receptors originate from a man aged 40-55 years who had recovered from COVID-19. Both conserved end residues are part of each CDR3. The D gene is left open where the match is weak. Some rows mark clone size as missing; the rest say once, few, many or name a class of expanded clone.

v_gene	j_gene	d_gene	abundance	CDR3nt	CDR3aa
TRBV6-5	TRBJ2-1	-	once	TGTGCCAGCAGTCACCGCAGCTACAATGAGCAGTTCTTC	CASSHRSYNEQFF
TRBV21-1	TRBJ1-1	-	-	TGTGCCAGCAGCTCAAAACAGGGGGGCACTGAAGCTTTCTTT	CASSSKQGGTEAFF
TRBV5-1	TRBJ2-5	-	once	TGCGCCAGCAGCTTGTTCCGGGTTGGAGAGACCCAGTACTTC	CASSLFRVGETQYF
TRBV7-3	TRBJ1-2	TRBD1	few	TGTGCCAGCAGTCAAGGCTGGGACAGGGACTTATATGGCTACACCTTC	CASSQGWDRDLYGYTF
TRBV7-3	TRBJ1-1	TRBD1	-	TGTGCCAGCAGACTTCAGGGGGGAGCTGAAGCTTTCTTT	CASRLQGGAEAFF
TRBV4-3	TRBJ1-6	-	-	TGCGCCAGCAGCCAAGGAGCTTCACCCCTCCACTTT	CASSQGASPLHF
TRBV7-9	TRBJ1-4	TRBD1	-	TGTGCCAGCAGCCCGACAGGGGGGCGGGAAAAACTGTTTTTT	CASSPTGGREKLFF
TRBV15	TRBJ2-7	TRBD2	-	TGTGCCACCAGCCTCCGGACTAGCGGGGGCTTCAGGGCTTACGAGCAGTACTTC	CATSLRTSGGFRAYEQYF
TRBV28	TRBJ1-4	TRBD1	-	TGTGCCAGCAGTTTCTACAGGGGATCTAATGAAAAACTGTTTTTT	CASSFYRGSNEKLFF
TRBV10-3	TRBJ1-1	TRBD1	few	TGTGCCATCAGACGGGACAGGGGTCGAAGTGAAGCTTTCTTT	CAIRRDRGRSEAFF
TRBV5-8	TRBJ1-6	-	few	TGTGCCAGCAGCGTGATTAGGGACACCTATAATTCACCCCTCCACTTT	CASSVIRDTYNSPLHF
TRBV4-2	TRBJ2-3	-	-	TGTGCCAGCAGCCAAGCACGACAGACTAGCACAGATACGCAGTATTTT	CASSQARQTSTDTQYF
TRBV7-2	TRBJ1-6	TRBD1	-	TGTGCCAGCAGCACGGGACAGGAGAATTCACCCCTCCACTTT	CASSTGQENSPLHF
TRBV3-1/TRBV3-2	TRBJ1-6	-	-	TGTGCCAGCAGCCAAGGGTCCCCCGGGAATTCACCCCTCCACTTT	CASSQGSPGNSPLHF
TRBV7-2	TRBJ2-1	-	-	TGTGCCAGCAGCTTTTACGGGGTCGTCGAGGCGGATGAGCAGTTCTTC	CASSFYGVVEADEQFF
TRBV7-2	TRBJ1-1	TRBD1	few	TGTGCCAGCAGCCCGGGACAGGGGGCGATCAGTGAAGCTTTCTTT	CASSPGQGAISEAFF